The 5 T cell receptor beta chains below were found in one sample sequenced in a study of neurological immune-mediated disorders. Using its own MiXCR run on the 5' RACE reads, TCRdb lists one record per CDR3 protein. This sample has 55,000 to 60,000 distinct CDR3 sequences, with 3% to 4% found just once. Sequencing was performed on PBMCs. The receptors originated from a woman aged 25 to 39 with multiple sclerosis.

This clonotype was seen repeatedly, ten times or more. The V and J genes are TRBV4-3 and TRBJ2-7; the D gene is possibly TRBD1 (6 bases). V lost 0 bases and J 6 bases, leaving 15 bases between the germline ends. Germline V gene sequence: CDR1 LGHNA, CDR2 YSLEER. This CDR3 has 15 residues. CDR3 loop: CASSQEPSTGFEQYF. DNA for the CDR3: TGCGCCAGCAGCCAAGAACCCTCCACAGGGTTCGAGCAGTACTTC.

This clonotype was picked up a small number of times. J is TRBJ1-2 and V is TRBV5-4; weak D call: TRBD1 (6 bases). The CDR3 spans 15 residues. V was cut by 4 bases and J by 0 bases, with 13 bases left in between. Germline V gene data show CDR1 as SGHNT and CDR2 as YYREEE (reference sequence). CDR3 protein: CASSPGQTANYGYTF. CDR3 bases: TGTGCCAGCAGCCCCGGACAGACAGCTAACTATGGCTACACCTTC.

This clonotype was counted many times. The chain recombines TRBV12-3 or TRBV12-4 with TRBJ2-7; maybe TRBD2 (5 bases). This CDR3 is 13 amino acids long. Trimming left V 3 bases short and J 5 bases short, with 11 bases between. This chain's CDR3 is CASSLREINEQYF. The DNA for the CDR3 is TGTGCCAGCAGTTTGAGGGAAATAAACGAGCAGTACTTC.

This clonotype was seen many times. The rearrangement uses TRBV20-1 and TRBJ1-4; D not resolved. CDR3 length equals 11 residues. The V end lost 5 bases, the J end lost 6 bases, and 7 bases lay between the germline ends. Germline lookup yields CDR1 DFQATT and CDR2 SNEGSKA (reference sequence). The CDR3 DNA sequence: TGCAGTGCTTGGACGGATGAAAAACTGTTTTTT. This encodes CSAWTDEKLFF.

This clonotype was counted many times. The chain carries TRBV20-1 and TRBJ2-7; tentative D call: TRBD1 (6 bases). Germline V gene data show CDR1 as DFQATT and CDR2 as SNEGSKA (reference sequence). CDR3 length: 12 residues. The CDR3 is CSSTQGTNEQYF. The CDR3 DNA follows: TGCAGCTCCACACAGGGTACCAACGAGCAGTACTTC.